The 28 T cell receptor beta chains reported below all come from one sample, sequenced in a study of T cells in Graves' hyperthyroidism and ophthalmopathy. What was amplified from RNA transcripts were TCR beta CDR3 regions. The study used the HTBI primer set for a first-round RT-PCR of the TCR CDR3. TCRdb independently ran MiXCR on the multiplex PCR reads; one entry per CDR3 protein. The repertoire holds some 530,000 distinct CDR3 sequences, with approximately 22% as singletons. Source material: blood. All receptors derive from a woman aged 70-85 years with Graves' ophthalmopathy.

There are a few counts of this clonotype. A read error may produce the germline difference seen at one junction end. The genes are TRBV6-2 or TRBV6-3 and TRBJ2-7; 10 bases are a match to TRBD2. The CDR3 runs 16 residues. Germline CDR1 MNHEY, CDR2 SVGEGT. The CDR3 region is CTSSYLRASGRFEQYF. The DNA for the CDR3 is TGTACCAGCAGTTACCTCCGGGCTAGCGGGAGATTTGAGCAGTACTTC.

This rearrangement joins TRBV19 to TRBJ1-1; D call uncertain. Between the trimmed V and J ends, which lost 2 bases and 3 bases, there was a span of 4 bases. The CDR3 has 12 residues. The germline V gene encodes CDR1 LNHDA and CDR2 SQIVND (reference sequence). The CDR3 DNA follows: TGTGCCAGTAGTATACGGCACACTGAAGCTTTCTTT. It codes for CASSIRHTEAFF.

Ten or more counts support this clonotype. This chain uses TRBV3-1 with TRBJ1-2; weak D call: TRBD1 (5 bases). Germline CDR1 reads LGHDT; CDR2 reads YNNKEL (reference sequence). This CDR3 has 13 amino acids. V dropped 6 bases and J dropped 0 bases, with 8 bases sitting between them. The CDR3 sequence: CASRQAANYGYTF. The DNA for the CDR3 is TGTGCCAGCAGACAGGCAGCTAACTATGGCTACACCTTC.

CDR3 sequence: CASSEFGTGGISPLHF. In nucleotides, the CDR3 is TGTGCCAGCAGTGAATTTGGGACAGGGGGCATTTCACCCCTCCACTTT. The chain employs TRBV25-1 and TRBJ1-6; 12 bases map to TRBD1. CDR3 length: 16 amino acids. Germline V lookup: CDR1 MGHDK, CDR2 SYGVNS. Unmatched junction bases numbered 4, after V lost 1 base and J lost 9 bases.

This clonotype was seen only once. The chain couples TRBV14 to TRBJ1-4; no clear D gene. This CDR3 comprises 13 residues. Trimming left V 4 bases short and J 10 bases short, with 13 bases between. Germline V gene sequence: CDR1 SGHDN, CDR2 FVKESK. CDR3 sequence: CASSPREESKLFF. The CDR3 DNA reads TGTGCCAGCAGCCCTCGGGAGGAGTCAAAACTGTTTTTT.

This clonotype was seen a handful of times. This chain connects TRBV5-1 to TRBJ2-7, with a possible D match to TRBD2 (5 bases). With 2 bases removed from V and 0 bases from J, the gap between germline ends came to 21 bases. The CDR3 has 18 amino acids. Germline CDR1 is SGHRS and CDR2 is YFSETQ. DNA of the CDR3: TGCGCCAGCAGCTTCGAGCGAGGGAGAGAACTGAGCTCCTACGAGCAGTACTTC. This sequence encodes CASSFERGRELSSYEQYF.

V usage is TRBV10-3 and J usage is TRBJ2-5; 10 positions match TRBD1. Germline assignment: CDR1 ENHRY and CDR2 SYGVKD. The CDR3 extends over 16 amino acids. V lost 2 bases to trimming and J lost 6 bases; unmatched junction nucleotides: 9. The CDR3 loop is CAISESMDRGTKTQYF. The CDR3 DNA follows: TGTGCCATCAGTGAGAGTATGGACAGGGGGACAAAGACCCAGTACTTC.

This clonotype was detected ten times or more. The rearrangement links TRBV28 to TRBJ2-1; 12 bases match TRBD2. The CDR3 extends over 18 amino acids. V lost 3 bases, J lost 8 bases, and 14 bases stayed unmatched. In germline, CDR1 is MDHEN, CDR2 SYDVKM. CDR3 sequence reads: CASSFLLRTSGTGDEQFF. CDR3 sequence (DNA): TGTGCCAGCAGTTTCCTCCTTCGGACTAGCGGGACAGGCGATGAGCAGTTCTTC. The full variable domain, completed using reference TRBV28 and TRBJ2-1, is DVKVTQSSRYLVKRTGEKVFLECVQDMDHENMFWYRQDPGLGLRLIYFSYDVKMKEKGDIPEGYSVSREKKERFSLILESASTNQTSMYLCASSFLLRTSGTGDEQFFGPGTRLTVL.

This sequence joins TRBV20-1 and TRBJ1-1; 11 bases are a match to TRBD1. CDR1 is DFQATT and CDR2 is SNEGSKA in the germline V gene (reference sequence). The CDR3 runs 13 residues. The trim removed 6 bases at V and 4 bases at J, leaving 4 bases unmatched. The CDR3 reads CSARDRGTTEAFF. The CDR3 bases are TGCAGTGCGCGGGACAGGGGGACCACTGAAGCTTTCTTT.

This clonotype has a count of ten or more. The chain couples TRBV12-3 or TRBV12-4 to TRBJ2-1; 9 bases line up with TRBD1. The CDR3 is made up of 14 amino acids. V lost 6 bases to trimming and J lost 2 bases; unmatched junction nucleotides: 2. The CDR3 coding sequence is TGTGCCAGCAGGCGGGACAGGGCCTACAATGAGCAGTTCTTC. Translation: CASRRDRAYNEQFF.

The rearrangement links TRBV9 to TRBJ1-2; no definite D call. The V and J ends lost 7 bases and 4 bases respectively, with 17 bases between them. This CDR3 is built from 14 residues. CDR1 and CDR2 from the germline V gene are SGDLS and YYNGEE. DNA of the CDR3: TGTGCCAGCTCCCCGGCGATGGAGGGCTATGGCTACACCTTC. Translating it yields CASSPAMEGYGYTF.

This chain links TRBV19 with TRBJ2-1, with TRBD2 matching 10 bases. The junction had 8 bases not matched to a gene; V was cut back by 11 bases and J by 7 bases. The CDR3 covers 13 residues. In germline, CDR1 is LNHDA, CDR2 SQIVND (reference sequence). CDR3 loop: CAAVSGRLNEQFF. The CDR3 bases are TGTGCCGCGGTTAGCGGGAGGTTAAATGAGCAGTTCTTC.

The chain's CDR3 is CASSLAGKHTEAFF. CDR3 DNA sequence: TGTGCCAGCAGTTTAGCAGGGAAGCACACTGAAGCTTTCTTT. The chain recombines TRBV28 with TRBJ1-1; possibly TRBD1 for D (5 bases). The CDR3 contains 14 residues. CDR1 and CDR2 (germline): MDHEN, SYDVKM. V shed 2 bases and J shed 3 bases, with 10 bases lying between them. The variable domain in full, with the rest retrieved from reference TRBV28 and TRBJ1-1, is DVKVTQSSRYLVKRTGEKVFLECVQDMDHENMFWYRQDPGLGLRLIYFSYDVKMKEKGDIPEGYSVSREKKERFSLILESASTNQTSMYLCASSLAGKHTEAFFGQGTRLTVV.

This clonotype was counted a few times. The CDR3 nucleotides are TGTGCCAGCAGCCAAGTTCAGGGAACTGGCTACACCTTC. Its protein product is CASSQVQGTGYTF. The chain recombines TRBV3-1 with TRBJ1-2; D is perhaps TRBD1 (5 bases). The CDR3 is made up of 13 amino acids. V was cut by 1 base and J by 7 bases, with 10 bases left in between. Germline values: CDR1 LGHDT, CDR2 YNNKEL (reference sequence). The complete variable domain, with remaining parts taken from reference TRBV3-1 and TRBJ1-2, reads DTAVSQTPKYLVTQMGNDKSIKCEQNLGHDTMYWYKQDSKKFLKIMFSYNNKELIINETVPNRFSPKSPDKAHLNLHINSLELGDSAVYFCASSQVQGTGYTFGSGTRLTVV.

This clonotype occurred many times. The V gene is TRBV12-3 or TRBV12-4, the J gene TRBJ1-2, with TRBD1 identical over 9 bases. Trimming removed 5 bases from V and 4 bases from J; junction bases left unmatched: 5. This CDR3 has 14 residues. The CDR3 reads CASSRTGAGYGYTF. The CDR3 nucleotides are TGTGCCAGCAGTCGGACAGGGGCTGGCTATGGCTACACCTTC.

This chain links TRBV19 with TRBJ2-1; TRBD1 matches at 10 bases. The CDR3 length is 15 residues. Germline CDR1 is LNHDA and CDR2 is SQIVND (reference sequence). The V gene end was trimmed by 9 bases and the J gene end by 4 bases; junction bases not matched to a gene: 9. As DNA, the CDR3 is TGTGCCAGCCAGGGAGACAGGGGGCTATACAATGAGCAGTTCTTC. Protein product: CASQGDRGLYNEQFF.

This CDR3 reads CASSPIRGQGNEQFF. Here the CDR3 DNA reads TGTGCCAGCTCCCCCATTAGAGGACAGGGGAATGAGCAGTTCTTC. The V call is TRBV18, the J call TRBJ2-1, with 9 bases aligning to TRBD1. Germline CDR1 KGHSH, CDR2 LQKENI. The CDR3 loop spans 15 amino acids. With V trimmed by 6 bases and J by 7 bases, 10 bases remained unmatched.

The CDR3 sequence: CASSFGVDTQYF. The CDR3 DNA sequence: TGTGCCAGCAGTTTTGGGGTAGATACGCAGTATTTT. This sequence joins TRBV12-3 or TRBV12-4 and TRBJ2-3; D gene unclear. This CDR3 has 12 residues. V lost 3 bases and J lost 5, with 6 bases in between.

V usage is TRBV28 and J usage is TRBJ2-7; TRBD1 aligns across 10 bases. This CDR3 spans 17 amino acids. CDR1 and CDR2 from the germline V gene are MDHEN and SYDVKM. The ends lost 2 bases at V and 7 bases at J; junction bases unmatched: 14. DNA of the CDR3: TGTGCCAGCAGTTTAACGGGGGGGGGACAGGGGTATCTAGAGCAGTACTTC. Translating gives CASSLTGGGQGYLEQYF.

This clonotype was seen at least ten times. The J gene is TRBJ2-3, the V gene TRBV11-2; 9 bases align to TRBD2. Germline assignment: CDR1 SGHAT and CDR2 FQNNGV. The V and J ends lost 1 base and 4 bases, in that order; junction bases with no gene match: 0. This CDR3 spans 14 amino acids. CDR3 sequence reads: CASSLGGRADTQYF. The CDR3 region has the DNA TGTGCCAGCAGCTTAGGCGGGAGGGCAGATACGCAGTATTTT.

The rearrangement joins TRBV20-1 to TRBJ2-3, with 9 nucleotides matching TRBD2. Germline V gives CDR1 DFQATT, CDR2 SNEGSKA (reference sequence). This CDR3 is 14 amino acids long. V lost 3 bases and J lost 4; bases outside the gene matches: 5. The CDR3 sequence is CSASILAGPDTQYF. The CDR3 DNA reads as TGCAGTGCTAGTATTCTAGCGGGACCAGATACGCAGTATTTT.

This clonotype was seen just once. CDR3 loop: CAISEPGHTQGPQHF. Here the CDR3 DNA reads TGTGCCATCAGTGAGCCGGGACATACCCAAGGGCCCCAGCATTTT. V and J are TRBV10-3 and TRBJ1-5, with TRBD1 as a possible D gene (6 bases). The V gene lost 2 bases and the J gene lost 9 bases, with 17 bases spanning the gap. Germline V gene sequence: CDR1 ENHRY, CDR2 SYGVKD. This CDR3 spans 15 amino acids.

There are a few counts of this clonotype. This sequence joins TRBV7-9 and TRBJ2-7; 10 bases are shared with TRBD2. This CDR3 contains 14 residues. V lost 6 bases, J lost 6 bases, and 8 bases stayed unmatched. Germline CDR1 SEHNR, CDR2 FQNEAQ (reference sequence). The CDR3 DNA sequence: TGTGCCAGCAGGAGGCTAGCGGGAGTGGCCGAGCAGTACTTC. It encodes CASRRLAGVAEQYF.

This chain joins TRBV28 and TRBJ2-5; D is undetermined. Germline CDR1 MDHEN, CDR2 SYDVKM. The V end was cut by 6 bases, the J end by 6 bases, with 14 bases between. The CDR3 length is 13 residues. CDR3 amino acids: CASSGATAQTQYF. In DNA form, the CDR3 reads TGTGCCAGCAGCGGAGCCACGGCACAGACCCAGTACTTC. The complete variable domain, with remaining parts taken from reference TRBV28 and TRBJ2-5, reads DVKVTQSSRYLVKRTGEKVFLECVQDMDHENMFWYRQDPGLGLRLIYFSYDVKMKEKGDIPEGYSVSREKKERFSLILESASTNQTSMYLCASSGATAQTQYFGPGTRLLVL.

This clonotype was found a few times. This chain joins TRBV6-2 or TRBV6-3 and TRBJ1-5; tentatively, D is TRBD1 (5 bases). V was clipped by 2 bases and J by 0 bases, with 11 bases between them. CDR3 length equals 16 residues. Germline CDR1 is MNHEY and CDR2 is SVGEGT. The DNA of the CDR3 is TGTGCCAGCAGTTACCCCGGCGGGGGTAGCAATCAGCCCCAGCATTTT. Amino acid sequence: CASSYPGGGSNQPQHF.

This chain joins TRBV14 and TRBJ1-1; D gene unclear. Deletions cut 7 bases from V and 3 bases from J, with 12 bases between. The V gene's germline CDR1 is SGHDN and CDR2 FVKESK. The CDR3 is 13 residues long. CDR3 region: CASTSPGYTEAFF. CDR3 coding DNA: TGTGCCAGCACCTCGCCAGGATACACTGAAGCTTTCTTT.

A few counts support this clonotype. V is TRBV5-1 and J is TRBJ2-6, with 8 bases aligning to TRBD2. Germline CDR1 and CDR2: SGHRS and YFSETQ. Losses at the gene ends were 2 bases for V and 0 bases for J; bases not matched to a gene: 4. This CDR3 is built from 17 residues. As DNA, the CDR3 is TGCGCCAGCAGCTTTAGCGGGATAGCCTCTGGGGCCAACGTCCTGACTTTC. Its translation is CASSFSGIASGANVLTF.

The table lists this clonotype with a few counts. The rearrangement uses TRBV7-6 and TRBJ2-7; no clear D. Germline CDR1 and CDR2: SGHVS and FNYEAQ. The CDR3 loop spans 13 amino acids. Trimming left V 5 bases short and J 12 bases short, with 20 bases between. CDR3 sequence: CASSPLERLKLYF. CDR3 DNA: TGTGCCAGCAGCCCCCTCGAGCGTCTGAAGCTGTACTTC.